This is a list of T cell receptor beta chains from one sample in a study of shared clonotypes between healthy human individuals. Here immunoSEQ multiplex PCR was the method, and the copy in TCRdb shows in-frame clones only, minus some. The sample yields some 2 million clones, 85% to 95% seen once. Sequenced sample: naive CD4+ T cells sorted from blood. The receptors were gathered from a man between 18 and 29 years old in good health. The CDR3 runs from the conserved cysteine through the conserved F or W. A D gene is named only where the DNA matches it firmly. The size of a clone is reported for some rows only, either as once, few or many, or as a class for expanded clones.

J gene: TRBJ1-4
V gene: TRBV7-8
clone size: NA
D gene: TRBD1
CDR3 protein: CASSSSGTDNEKLFF
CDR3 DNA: TGTGCCAGCAGCTCGTCCGGGACAGATAATGAAAAACTGTTTTTT

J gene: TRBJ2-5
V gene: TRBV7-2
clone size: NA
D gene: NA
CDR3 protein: CASSLDGERSPQYF
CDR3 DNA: TGTGCCAGCAGCTTAGACGGCGAGCGTTCTCCCCAGTACTTC

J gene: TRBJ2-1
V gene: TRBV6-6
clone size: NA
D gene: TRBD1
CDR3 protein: CASSYSAGGVNEQFF
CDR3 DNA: TGTGCCAGCAGTTACTCGGCAGGGGGCGTAAATGAGCAGTTCTTC

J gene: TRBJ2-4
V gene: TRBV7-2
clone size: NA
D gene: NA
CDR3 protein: CASRPPGVAKNIQYF
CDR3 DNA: TGTGCCAGCAGACCTCCAGGGGTAGCCAAAAACATTCAGTACTTC

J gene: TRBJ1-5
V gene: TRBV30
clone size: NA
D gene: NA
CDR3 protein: CAWRDQGNQPQHF
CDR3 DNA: TGTGCCTGGAGGGATCAGGGCAATCAGCCCCAGCATTTT

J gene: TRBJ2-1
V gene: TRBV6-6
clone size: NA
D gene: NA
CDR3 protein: CASSYTGTSGEQFF
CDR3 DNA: TGTGCCAGCAGTTACACCGGGACTTCTGGTGAGCAGTTCTTC

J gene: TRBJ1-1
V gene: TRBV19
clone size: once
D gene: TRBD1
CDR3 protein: CASRTRQGANTEAFF
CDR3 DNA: TGTGCCAGTAGGACTAGACAGGGGGCGAACACTGAAGCTTTCTTT

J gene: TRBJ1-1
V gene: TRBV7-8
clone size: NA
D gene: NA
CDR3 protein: CASSDHYSTEAFF
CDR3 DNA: TGTGCCAGCAGCGACCACTACAGCACTGAAGCTTTCTTT

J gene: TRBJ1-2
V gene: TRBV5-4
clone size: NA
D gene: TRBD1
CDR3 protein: CASSFRQGGGYTF
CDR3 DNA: TGTGCCAGCAGCTTTAGACAGGGTGGGGGCTACACCTTC

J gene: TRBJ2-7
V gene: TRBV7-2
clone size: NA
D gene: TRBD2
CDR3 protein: CASSLSGGISYEQYF
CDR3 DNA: TGTGCCAGCAGCTTGAGCGGGGGGATTTCCTACGAGCAGTACTTC

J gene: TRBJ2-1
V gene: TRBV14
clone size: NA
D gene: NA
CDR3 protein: CASSQDMAGKRHNEQFF
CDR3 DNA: TGTGCCAGCAGCCAAGATATGGCAGGGAAGCGCCACAATGAGCAGTTCTTC

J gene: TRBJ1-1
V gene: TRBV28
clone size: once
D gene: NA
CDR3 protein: CASSTATPLNTEAFF
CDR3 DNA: TGTGCCAGCAGTACGGCTACCCCTTTGAACACTGAAGCTTTCTTT

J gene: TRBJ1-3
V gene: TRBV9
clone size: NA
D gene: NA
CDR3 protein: CASSVLRDRNTIYF
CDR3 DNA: TGTGCCAGCAGCGTCCTCCGGGACCGAAACACCATATATTTT

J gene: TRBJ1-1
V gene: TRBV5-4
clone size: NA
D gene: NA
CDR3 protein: CASRPGGARTEAFF
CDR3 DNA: TGTGCCAGCCGTCCTGGCGGGGCGAGGACTGAAGCTTTCTTT

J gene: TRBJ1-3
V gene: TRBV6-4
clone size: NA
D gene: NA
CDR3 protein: CASSELSRSGNTIYF
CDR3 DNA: TGTGCCAGCAGTGAATTGTCCCGCTCTGGAAACACCATATATTTT

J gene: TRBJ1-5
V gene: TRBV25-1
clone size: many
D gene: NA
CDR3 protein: CASSELGQPQHF
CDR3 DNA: TGTGCCAGCAGTGAACTTGGACAGCCCCAGCATTTT

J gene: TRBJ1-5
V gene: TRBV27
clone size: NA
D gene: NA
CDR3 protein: CASRDRLFSNQPQHF
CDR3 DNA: TGTGCCAGCAGGGACCGGTTGTTTAGCAATCAGCCCCAGCATTTT

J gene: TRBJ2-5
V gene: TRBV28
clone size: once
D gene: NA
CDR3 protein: CASSTTRVVETQYF
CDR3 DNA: TGTGCCAGCAGTACGACTAGGGTGGTAGAGACCCAGTACTTC

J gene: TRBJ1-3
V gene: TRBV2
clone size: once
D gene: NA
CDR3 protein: CASRAGGNTIYF
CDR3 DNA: TGTGCCAGCAGGGCGGGTGGGAACACCATATATTTT

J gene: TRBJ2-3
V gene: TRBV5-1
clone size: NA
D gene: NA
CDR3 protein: CASSLYAERTDTQYF
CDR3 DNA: TGCGCCAGCAGCTTGTACGCGGAACGCACAGATACGCAGTATTTT

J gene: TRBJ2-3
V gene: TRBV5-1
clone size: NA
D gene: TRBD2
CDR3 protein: CASSSLAGASTDTQYF
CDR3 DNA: TGCGCCAGCAGCTCCCTAGCGGGGGCTAGCACAGATACGCAGTATTTT

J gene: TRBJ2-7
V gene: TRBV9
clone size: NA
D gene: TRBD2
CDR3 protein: CASSVSGGRAYEQYF
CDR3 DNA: TGTGCCAGCAGCGTAAGTGGCGGGAGGGCCTACGAGCAGTACTTC

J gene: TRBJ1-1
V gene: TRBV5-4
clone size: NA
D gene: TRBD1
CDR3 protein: CASSEVQGSEAFF
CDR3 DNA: TGTGCCAGCAGCGAGGTACAGGGGTCGGAAGCTTTCTTT

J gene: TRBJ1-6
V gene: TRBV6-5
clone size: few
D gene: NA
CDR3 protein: CASSGTTGSSPLHF
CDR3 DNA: TGTGCCAGCAGTGGTACAACAGGTAGTTCACCCCTCCACTTT

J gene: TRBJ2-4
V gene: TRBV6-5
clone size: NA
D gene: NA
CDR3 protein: CASSYGGLAKNIQYF
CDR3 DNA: TGTGCCAGCAGTTACGGGGGACTAGCCAAAAACATTCAGTACTTC

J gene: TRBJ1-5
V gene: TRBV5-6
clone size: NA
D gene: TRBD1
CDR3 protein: CASSLDRGRQPQHF
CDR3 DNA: TGTGCCAGCAGCCTAGACAGGGGGCGGCAGCCCCAGCATTTT

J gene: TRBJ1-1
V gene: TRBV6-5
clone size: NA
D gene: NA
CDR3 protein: CASSYGPWGHEAFF
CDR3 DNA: TGTGCCAGCAGTTACGGGCCTTGGGGCCATGAAGCTTTCTTT

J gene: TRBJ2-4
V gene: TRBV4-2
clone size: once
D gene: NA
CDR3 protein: CASSQDLKGGKNIQYF
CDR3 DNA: TGTGCCAGCAGCCAGGATCTTAAGGGGGGCAAAAACATTCAGTACTTC

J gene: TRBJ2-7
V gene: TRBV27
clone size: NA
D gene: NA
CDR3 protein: CASSLSRKGPYEQYF
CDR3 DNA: TGTGCCAGCAGTTTATCGAGGAAGGGGCCCTACGAGCAGTACTTC

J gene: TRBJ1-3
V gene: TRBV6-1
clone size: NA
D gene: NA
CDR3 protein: CASSPDNVGNTIYF
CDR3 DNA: TGTGCCAGCAGCCCTGACAATGTTGGAAACACCATATATTTT

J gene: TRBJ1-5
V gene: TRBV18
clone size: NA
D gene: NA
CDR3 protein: CASSPGSQPQHF
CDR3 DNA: TGTGCCAGCTCACCAGGGTCTCAGCCCCAGCATTTT

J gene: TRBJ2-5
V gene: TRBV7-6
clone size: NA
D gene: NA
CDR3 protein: CASSLTRTRETQYF
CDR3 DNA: TGTGCCAGCAGCTTAACTAGAACGAGAGAGACCCAGTACTTC

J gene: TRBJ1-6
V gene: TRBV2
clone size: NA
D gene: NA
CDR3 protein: CASSEQGLNLALHF
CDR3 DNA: TGTGCCAGCAGTGAACAGGGGCTCAATTTGGCCCTCCACTTT

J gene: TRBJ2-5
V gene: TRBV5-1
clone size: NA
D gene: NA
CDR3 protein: CASSWTSQETQYF
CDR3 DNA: TGCGCCAGCAGCTGGACATCACAAGAGACCCAGTACTTC

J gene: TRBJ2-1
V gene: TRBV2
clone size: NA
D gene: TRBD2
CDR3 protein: CASSEVSLAGYNEQFF
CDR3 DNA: TGTGCCAGCAGTGAAGTCTCGCTAGCGGGATACAATGAGCAGTTCTTC

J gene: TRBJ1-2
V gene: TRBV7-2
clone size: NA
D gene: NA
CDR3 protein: CASSLGPPGGYTF
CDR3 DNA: TGTGCCAGCAGCCTAGGACCGCCGGGTGGCTACACCTTC

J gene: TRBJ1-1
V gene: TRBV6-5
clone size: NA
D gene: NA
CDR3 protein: CASSYSQGKAFF
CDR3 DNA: TGTGCCAGCAGTTACTCCCAGGGGAAAGCTTTCTTT